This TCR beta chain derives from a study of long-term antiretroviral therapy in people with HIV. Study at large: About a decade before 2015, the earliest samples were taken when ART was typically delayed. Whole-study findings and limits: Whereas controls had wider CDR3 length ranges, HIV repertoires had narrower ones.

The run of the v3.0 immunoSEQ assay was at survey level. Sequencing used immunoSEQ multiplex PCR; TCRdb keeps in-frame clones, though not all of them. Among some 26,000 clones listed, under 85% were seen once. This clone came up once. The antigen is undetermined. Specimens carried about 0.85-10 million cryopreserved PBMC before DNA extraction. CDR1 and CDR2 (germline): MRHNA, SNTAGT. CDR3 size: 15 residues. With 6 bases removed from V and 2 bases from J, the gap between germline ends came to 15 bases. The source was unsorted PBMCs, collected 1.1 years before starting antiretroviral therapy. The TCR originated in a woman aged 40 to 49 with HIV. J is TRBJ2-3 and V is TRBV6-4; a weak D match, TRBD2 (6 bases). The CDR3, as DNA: TGTGCCAGCAGCCCGGGCGGGGACCACACAGATACGCAGTATTTT. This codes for CASSPGGDHTDTQYF.